One and the same sample provided the 18 T cell receptor beta chains below, sequenced in a study of beta chain features in type 1 diabetes. The investigators reverse transcribed all of the isolated RNA, so they sequenced expressed TCRB transcripts. Method: immunoSEQ multiplex PCR; TCRdb's copy keeps in-frame clones and lacks some. The sample includes 150,000 to 200,000 clones, approximately 9% of them seen just once. The sequenced sample was central memory CD4+ T cells from blood. These receptors all stem from a woman aged 18-30 years in good health.

This clone has just a few counts. The chain combines TRBV4-2 with TRBJ1-2; perhaps TRBD1 as D (6 bases). Germline V gene sequence: CDR1 LGHNA, CDR2 YNFKEQ. V lost 0 bases to trimming and J lost 5 bases, with 13 bases between them. There are 15 residues in the CDR3. CDR3 nucleotide sequence: TGTGCCAGCAGCCAAGAGGTGGGGGCGAGGTATGGCTACACCTTC. Protein: CASSQEVGARYGYTF.

The table lists this clone with many counts. V and J are TRBV4-1 and TRBJ2-4; 9 nucleotides match TRBD2. Germline CDR1 MGHRA, CDR2 YSYEKL. The junction had 10 bases not matched to a gene; V was cut back by 4 bases and J by 6 bases. The CDR3 extends over 16 amino acids. For the CDR3, the DNA is TGCGCCAGCAGCCTTAGCGGGGGACCTTCGGGAAACATTCAGTACTTC. Translated: CASSLSGGPSGNIQYF.

CDR3 in DNA: TGTGCCAGCTCAAGGGACAAGTCCTACAATGAGCAGTTCTTC. This gives the protein CASSRDKSYNEQFF. The chain joins TRBV18 to TRBJ2-1; TRBD1 might be the D (6 bases). The V end was cut by 5 bases, the J end by 1 base, with 9 bases between. Germline CDR1 reads KGHSH; CDR2 reads LQKENI. The CDR3 loop spans 14 amino acids.

The chain employs TRBV6-4 and TRBJ2-4, with a possible D match to TRBD2 (5 bases). The CDR3 covers 16 residues. V lost 0 bases and J lost 0, with 9 bases in between. Per the germline V gene, CDR1 is MRHNA and CDR2 is SNTAGT. Here the CDR3 reads CASSDSRALAKNIQYF. CDR3 DNA sequence: TGTGCCAGCAGTGACTCGAGGGCCCTAGCCAAAAACATTCAGTACTTC.

The V and J genes are TRBV6-1 and TRBJ2-1; TRBD2 matches 11 bases. The CDR3 is 14 residues long. J was trimmed by 5 bases and V by 5 bases; bases with no gene match: 2. Germline CDR1 is MNHNS and CDR2 is SASEGT. The CDR3 DNA sequence: TGTGCCAGCAGTACTAGCGGGAGTAACAATGAGCAGTTCTTC. Translated: CASSTSGSNNEQFF.

This clone has a handful of counts. The chain links TRBV5-4 to TRBJ2-7; the D gene is possibly TRBD2 (5 bases). In germline, CDR1 is SGHNT, CDR2 YYREEE (reference sequence). The V gene lost 4 bases and the J gene lost 7 bases, with 18 bases spanning the gap. The CDR3 totals 14 residues. This chain's CDR3 is CASSNRGPLREQYF. CDR3 nucleotide sequence: TGTGCCAGCAGCAATCGGGGTCCCTTGAGGGAGCAGTACTTC. The full variable domain, completed using reference TRBV5-4 and TRBJ2-7, is ETGVTQSPTHLIKTRGQQVTLRCSSQSGHNTVSWYQQALGQGPQFIFQYYREEENGRGNFPPRFSGLQFPNYSSELNVNALELDDSALYLCASSNRGPLREQYFGPGTRLTVT.

V usage is TRBV5-1 and J usage is TRBJ1-6; the match to TRBD1 covers 8 bases. The junction had 3 bases not matched to a gene; V was cut back by 3 bases and J by 7 bases. Germline V gene data show CDR1 as SGHRS and CDR2 as YFSETQ. The CDR3 loop spans 14 amino acids. The CDR3 loop reads CASSSDRGNSPLHF. The CDR3 DNA sequence: TGCGCCAGCAGCTCAGACAGGGGAAATTCACCCCTCCACTTT.

The genes are TRBV7-2 and TRBJ2-1; TRBD2 agrees at 7 bases. CDR1 SGHTA and CDR2 FQGNSA come from the germline V gene. The CDR3 spans 16 residues. With V trimmed by 1 base and J by 0 bases, 3 bases remained unmatched. The CDR3 DNA reads TGTGCCAGCAGCTTAGGGACTAGAAGCTCCTACAATGAGCAGTTCTTC. Translated, it gives CASSLGTRSSYNEQFF.

The rearrangement joins TRBV5-4 to TRBJ2-3; 8 bases are shared with TRBD2. Losses at the gene ends were 4 bases for V and 4 bases for J; bases not matched to a gene: 8. The germline gives CDR1 SGHNT, CDR2 YYREEE (reference sequence). The CDR3 is 15 amino acids. The CDR3 here is CASSPSGSGADTQYF. The CDR3 DNA sequence: TGTGCCAGCAGCCCCAGCGGGAGTGGCGCAGATACGCAGTATTTT.

The chain carries TRBV19 and TRBJ2-2, with TRBD1 identical over 8 bases. This CDR3 is 15 amino acids long. The germline V gene has CDR1 LNHDA and CDR2 SQIVND (reference sequence). J lost 4 bases, V lost 5 bases, and 6 bases had no gene match. Written as DNA, the CDR3 is TGTGCCAGTAGTTCGGACAGGGTTGGCACCGGGGAGCTGTTTTTT. This translates into CASSSDRVGTGELFF.

This chain links TRBV5-4 with TRBJ1-4; no reliable D call. The V and J ends lost 7 bases and 3 bases respectively, with 10 bases between them. Germline V gives CDR1 SGHNT, CDR2 YYREEE (reference sequence). The CDR3 contains 13 residues. The CDR3 here is CASGPDPNEKLFF. The CDR3 coding sequence is TGTGCCAGCGGGCCTGACCCTAATGAAAAACTGTTTTTT.

There are a few counts of this clone. The chain is built from TRBV30 and TRBJ2-3, with TRBD2 matching 8 bases. CDR3 length equals 12 residues. The V segment lost 4 bases and the J segment 6 bases; nucleotides outside the gene matches: 3. CDR1 and CDR2 (germline): GTSNPN, SVGIG (reference sequence). The CDR3 DNA is TGTGCCTGGAAGCGGGGGTCGGATACGCAGTATTTT. Translation gives CAWKRGSDTQYF.

There are a few counts of this clone. The V call is TRBV7-2, the J call TRBJ2-5, with 9 bases fitting TRBD2. CDR3 length equals 16 residues. The junction had 13 bases not matched to a gene; V was cut back by 5 bases and J by 6 bases. In germline, CDR1 is SGHTA, CDR2 FQGNSA. The CDR3 here is CASSPSGAGGEQTQYF. CDR3 sequence (DNA): TGTGCCAGCAGCCCATCGGGAGCGGGGGGAGAGCAGACCCAGTACTTC.

This clone turned up a few times. J is TRBJ1-1 and V is TRBV7-9, with 7 bases identical to TRBD1. Per germline, CDR1 SEHNR and CDR2 FQNEAQ (reference sequence). Germline trimming cut 1 base from V and 4 bases from J; bases unmatched to any gene: 6. This CDR3 comprises 15 residues. CDR3 DNA sequence: TGTGCCAGCAGCTTAGGGGGACAGAGGGGCACTGAAGCTTTCTTT. Amino acid sequence: CASSLGGQRGTEAFF.

This clone was recorded a few times. The CDR3 DNA sequence: TGTGCCAGCAGCGTAGACGAGGGCCATTCCTACAATGAGCAGTTCTTC. This codes for CASSVDEGHSYNEQFF. The chain has TRBV9 and TRBJ2-1; possible D gene TRBD2, 5 bases. The V and J ends lost 0 bases and 1 base respectively, with 11 bases between them. This CDR3 comprises 16 residues. Germline CDR1 is SGDLS and CDR2 is YYNGEE.

This clone was seen a few times. This chain links TRBV7-3 with TRBJ2-4; 7 bases are a match to TRBD2. The CDR3 is made up of 17 amino acids. Unmatched junction bases numbered 10, after V lost 5 bases and J lost 0 bases. Germline CDR1 reads SGHTA; CDR2 reads FQGTGA. The CDR3 loop is CASSPKRGALAKNIQYF. CDR3 nucleotides: TGTGCCAGCAGCCCCAAGCGGGGAGCACTAGCCAAAAACATTCAGTACTTC.

The sample holds a few counts of this clone. This sample includes further DNA sequences coding for the same CDR3. This chain uses TRBV5-1 with TRBJ1-4; no firm D call. This CDR3 region has 14 residues. V was pared by 0 bases and J by 2 bases, with 5 bases between. The V gene's germline CDR1 is SGHRS and CDR2 YFSETQ. In DNA form, the CDR3 reads TGCGCCAGCAGCTTGGATTCTACTAATGAAAAACTGTTTTTT. It yields the protein CASSLDSTNEKLFF.

This clone was observed a few times. Other DNA variants within this sample encode the same CDR3. This chain uses TRBV5-1 with TRBJ2-2; D unclear. With 0 bases removed from V and 1 base from J, the gap between germline ends came to 4 bases. The CDR3 spans 14 residues. Per germline, CDR1 SGHRS and CDR2 YFSETQ. CDR3 bases: TGCGCCAGCAGCTTGGCCGGGAACACCGGGGAGCTGTTTTTT. It codes for CASSLAGNTGELFF. The complete variable domain, with remaining parts taken from reference TRBV5-1 and TRBJ2-2, reads KAGVTQTPRYLIKTRGQQVTLSCSPISGHRSVSWYQQTPGQGLQFLFEYFSETQRNKGNFPGRFSGRQFSNSRSEMNVSTLELGDSALYLCASSLAGNTGELFFGEGSRLTVL.